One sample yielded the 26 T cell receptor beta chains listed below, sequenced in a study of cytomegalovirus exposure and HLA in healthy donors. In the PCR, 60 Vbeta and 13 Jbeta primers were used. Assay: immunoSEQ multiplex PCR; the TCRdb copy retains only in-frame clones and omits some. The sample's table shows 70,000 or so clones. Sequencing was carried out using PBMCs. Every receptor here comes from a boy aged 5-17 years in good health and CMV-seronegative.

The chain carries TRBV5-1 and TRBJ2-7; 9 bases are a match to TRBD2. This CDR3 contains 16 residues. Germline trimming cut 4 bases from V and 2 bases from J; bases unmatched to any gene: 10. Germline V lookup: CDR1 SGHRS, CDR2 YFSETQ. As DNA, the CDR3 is TGCGCCAGCAGCCTCGGAAGCGGGGGGCCCCCCTACGAGCAGTACTTC. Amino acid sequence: CASSLGSGGPPYEQYF. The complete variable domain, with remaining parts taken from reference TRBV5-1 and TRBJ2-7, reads KAGVTQTPRYLIKTRGQQVTLSCSPISGHRSVSWYQQTPGQGLQFLFEYFSETQRNKGNFPGRFSGRQFSNSRSEMNVSTLELGDSALYLCASSLGSGGPPYEQYFGPGTRLTVT.

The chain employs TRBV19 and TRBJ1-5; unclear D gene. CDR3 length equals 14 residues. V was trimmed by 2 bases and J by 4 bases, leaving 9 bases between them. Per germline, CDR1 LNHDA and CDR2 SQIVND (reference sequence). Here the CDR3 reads CASSINAVNQPQHF. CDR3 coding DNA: TGTGCCAGTAGTATAAACGCGGTAAATCAGCCCCAGCATTTT.

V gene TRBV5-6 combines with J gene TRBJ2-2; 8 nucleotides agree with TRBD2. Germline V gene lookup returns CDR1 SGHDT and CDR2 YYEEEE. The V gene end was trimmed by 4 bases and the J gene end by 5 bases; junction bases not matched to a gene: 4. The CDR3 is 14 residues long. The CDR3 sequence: CASSAGGWTGELFF. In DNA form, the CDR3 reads TGTGCCAGCAGCGCGGGAGGCTGGACCGGGGAGCTGTTTTTT.

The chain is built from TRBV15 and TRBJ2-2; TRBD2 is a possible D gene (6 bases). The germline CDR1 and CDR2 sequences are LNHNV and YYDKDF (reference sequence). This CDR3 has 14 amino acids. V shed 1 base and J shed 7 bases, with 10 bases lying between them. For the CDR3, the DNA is TGTGCCACCAGCAGAGTTCGGGGGATCGGGGAGCTGTTTTTT. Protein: CATSRVRGIGELFF.

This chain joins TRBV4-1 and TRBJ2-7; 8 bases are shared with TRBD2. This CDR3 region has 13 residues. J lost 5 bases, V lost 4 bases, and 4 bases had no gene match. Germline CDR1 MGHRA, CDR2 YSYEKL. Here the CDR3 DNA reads TGCGCCAGCAGCCCCCGGACTAGCAACGAGCAGTACTTC. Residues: CASSPRTSNEQYF.

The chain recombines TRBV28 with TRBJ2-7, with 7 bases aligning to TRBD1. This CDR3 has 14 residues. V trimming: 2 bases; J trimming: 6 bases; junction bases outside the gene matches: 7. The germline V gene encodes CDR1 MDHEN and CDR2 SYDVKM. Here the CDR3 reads CASSLGSDRLEQYF. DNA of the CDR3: TGTGCCAGCAGTTTAGGGTCGGACAGGCTCGAGCAGTACTTC. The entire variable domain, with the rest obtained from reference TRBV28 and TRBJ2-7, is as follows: DVKVTQSSRYLVKRTGEKVFLECVQDMDHENMFWYRQDPGLGLRLIYFSYDVKMKEKGDIPEGYSVSREKKERFSLILESASTNQTSMYLCASSLGSDRLEQYFGPGTRLTVT.

CDR3 sequence (DNA): TGTGCCAGTTCCGGGACAGGGCGTGAAAAACTGTTTTTT. The encoded protein is CASSGTGREKLFF. The chain couples TRBV9 to TRBJ1-4; 9 bases line up with TRBD1. The CDR3 length is 13 residues. The V segment lost 8 bases and the J segment 7 bases; nucleotides outside the gene matches: 6. CDR1 is SGDLS, CDR2 YYNGEE, per germline.

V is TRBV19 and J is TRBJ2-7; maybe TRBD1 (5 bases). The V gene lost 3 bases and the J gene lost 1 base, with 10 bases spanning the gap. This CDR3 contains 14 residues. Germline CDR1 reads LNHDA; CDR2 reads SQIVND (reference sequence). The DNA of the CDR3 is TGTGCCAGTAGTATTTCTGACAGTTCCTACGAGCAGTACTTC. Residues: CASSISDSSYEQYF.

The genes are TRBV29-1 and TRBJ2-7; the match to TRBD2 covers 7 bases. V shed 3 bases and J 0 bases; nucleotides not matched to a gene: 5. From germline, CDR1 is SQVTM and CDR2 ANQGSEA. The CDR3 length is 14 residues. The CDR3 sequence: CSVDAPGGSYEQYF. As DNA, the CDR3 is TGCAGCGTTGATGCGCCGGGGGGCTCCTACGAGCAGTACTTC.

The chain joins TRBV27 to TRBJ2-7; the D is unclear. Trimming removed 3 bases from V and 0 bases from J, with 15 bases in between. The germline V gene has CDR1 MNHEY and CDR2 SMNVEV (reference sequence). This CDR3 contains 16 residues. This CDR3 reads CASSFRNRGGSYEQYF. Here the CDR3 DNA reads TGTGCCAGCAGTTTTAGAAATCGCGGCGGCTCCTACGAGCAGTACTTC.

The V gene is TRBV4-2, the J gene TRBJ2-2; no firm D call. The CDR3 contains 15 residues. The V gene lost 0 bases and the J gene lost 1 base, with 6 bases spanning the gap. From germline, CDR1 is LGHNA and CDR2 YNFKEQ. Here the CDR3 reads CASSQDTGNTGELFF. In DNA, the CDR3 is TGTGCCAGCAGCCAAGATACTGGGAACACCGGGGAGCTGTTTTTT.

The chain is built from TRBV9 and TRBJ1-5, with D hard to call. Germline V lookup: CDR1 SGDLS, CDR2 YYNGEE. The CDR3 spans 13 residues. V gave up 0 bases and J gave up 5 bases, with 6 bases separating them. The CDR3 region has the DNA TGTGCCAGCAGCGTAGGCCCAGATCAGCCCCAGCATTTT. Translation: CASSVGPDQPQHF.

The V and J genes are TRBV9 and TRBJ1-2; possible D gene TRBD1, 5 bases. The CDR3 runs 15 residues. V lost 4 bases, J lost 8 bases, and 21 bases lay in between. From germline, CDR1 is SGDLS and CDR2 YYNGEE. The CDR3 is CASSTTEDDSWGYTF. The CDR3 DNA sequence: TGTGCCAGCAGCACGACAGAGGATGATTCATGGGGCTACACCTTC.

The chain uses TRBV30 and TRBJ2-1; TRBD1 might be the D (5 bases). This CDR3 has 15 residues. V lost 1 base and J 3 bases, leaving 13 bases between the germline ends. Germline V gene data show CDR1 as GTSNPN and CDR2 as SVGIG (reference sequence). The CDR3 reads CAWSEGERDYNEQFF. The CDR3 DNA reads TGTGCCTGGAGTGAAGGGGAAAGGGACTACAATGAGCAGTTCTTC.

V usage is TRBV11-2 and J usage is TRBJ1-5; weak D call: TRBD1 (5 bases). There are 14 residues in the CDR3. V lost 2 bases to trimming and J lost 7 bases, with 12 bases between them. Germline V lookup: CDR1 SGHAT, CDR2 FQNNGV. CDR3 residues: CASSLRGGNQPQHF. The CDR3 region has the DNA TGTGCCAGCAGCTTACGGGGGGGGAACCAGCCCCAGCATTTT. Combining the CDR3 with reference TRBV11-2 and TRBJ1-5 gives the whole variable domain EAGVAQSPRYKIIEKRQSVAFWCNPISGHATLYWYQQILGQGPKLLIQFQNNGVVDDSQLPKDRFSAERLKGVDSTLKIQPAKLEDSAVYLCASSLRGGNQPQHFGDGTRLSIL.

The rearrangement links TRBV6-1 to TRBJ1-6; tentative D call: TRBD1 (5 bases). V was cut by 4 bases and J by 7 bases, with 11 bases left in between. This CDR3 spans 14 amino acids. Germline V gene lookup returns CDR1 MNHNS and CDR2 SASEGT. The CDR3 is CASSAGEWNSPLHF. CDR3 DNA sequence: TGTGCCAGCAGTGCGGGGGAGTGGAATTCACCCCTCCACTTT.

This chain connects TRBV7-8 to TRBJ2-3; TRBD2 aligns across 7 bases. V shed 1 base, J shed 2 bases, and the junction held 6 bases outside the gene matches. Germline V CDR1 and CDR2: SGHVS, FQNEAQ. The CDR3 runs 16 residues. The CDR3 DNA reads TGTGCCAGCAGCTTAGTGGCTAGCGGAGCCACAGATACGCAGTATTTT. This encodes CASSLVASGATDTQYF.

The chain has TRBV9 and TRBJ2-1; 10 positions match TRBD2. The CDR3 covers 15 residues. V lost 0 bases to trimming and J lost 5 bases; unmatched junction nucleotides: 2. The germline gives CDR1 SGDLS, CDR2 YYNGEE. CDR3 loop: CASSVGLAGDNEQFF. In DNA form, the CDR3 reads TGTGCCAGCAGCGTAGGGCTAGCGGGAGACAATGAGCAGTTCTTC.

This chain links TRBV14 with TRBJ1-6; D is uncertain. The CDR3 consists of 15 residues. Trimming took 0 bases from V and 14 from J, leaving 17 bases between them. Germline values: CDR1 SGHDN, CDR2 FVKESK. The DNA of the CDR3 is TGTGCCAGCAGCCAAGATATCACCGTTGGGCAGGCCCTCCACTTT. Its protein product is CASSQDITVGQALHF.

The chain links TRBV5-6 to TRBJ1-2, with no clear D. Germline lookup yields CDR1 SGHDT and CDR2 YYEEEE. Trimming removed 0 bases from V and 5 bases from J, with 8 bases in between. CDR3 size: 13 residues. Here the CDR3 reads CASSLGLQYGYTF. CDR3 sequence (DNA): TGTGCCAGCAGCTTGGGACTCCAATATGGCTACACCTTC.

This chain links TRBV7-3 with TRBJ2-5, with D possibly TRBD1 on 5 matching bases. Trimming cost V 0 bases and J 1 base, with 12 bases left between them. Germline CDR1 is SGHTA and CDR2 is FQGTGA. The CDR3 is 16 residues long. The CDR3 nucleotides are TGTGCCAGCAGCTTAACTGGGCAGGGTTTCCAAGAGACCCAGTACTTC. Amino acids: CASSLTGQGFQETQYF.

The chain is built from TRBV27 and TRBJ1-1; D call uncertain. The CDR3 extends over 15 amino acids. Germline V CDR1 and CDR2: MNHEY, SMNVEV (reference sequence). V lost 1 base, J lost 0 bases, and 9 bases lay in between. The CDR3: CASSLYGIMNTEAFF. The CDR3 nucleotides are TGTGCCAGCAGTTTATACGGGATCATGAACACTGAAGCTTTCTTT.

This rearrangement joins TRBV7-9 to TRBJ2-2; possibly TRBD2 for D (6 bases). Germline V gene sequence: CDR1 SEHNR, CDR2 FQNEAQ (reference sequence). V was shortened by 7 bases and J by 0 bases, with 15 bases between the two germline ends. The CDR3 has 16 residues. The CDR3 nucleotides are TGTGCCAGCAACCAATGGGGGACTGCGAACACCGGGGAGCTGTTTTTT. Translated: CASNQWGTANTGELFF.

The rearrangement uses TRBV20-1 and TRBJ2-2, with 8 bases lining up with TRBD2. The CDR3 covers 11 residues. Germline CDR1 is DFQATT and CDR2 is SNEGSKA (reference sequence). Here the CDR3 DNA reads TGCAGCGGGAGGGGTGCCGGGGAGCTGTTTTTT. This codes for CSGRGAGELFF.

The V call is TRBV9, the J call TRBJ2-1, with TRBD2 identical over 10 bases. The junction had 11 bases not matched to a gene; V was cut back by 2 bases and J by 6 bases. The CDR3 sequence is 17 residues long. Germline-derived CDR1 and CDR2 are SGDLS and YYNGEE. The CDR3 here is CASSVRWKREGVNEQFF. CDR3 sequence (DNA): TGTGCCAGCAGCGTTCGATGGAAGCGGGAGGGGGTCAATGAGCAGTTCTTC. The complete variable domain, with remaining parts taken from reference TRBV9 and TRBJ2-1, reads DSGVTQTPKHLITATGQRVTLRCSPRSGDLSVYWYQQSLDQGLQFLIQYYNGEERAKGNILERFSAQQFPDLHSELNLSSLELGDSALYFCASSVRWKREGVNEQFFGPGTRLTVL.

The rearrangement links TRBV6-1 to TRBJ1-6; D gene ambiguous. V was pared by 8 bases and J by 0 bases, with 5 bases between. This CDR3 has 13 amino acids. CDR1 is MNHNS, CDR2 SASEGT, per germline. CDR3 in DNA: TGTGCCAGCGTGAGCTCCTATAATTCACCCCTCCACTTT. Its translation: CASVSSYNSPLHF.